The 22 T cell receptor beta chains below all came from one sample that was sequenced in a study of cytomegalovirus exposure and HLA in healthy donors. Researchers ran the PCR with 60 Vbeta and 13 Jbeta primers. The protocol was immunoSEQ multiplex PCR, while the TCRdb copy is restricted to in-frame clones and leaves out a portion. The sample holds approximately 100,000 clones, more than 65% seen once. The source material was PBMCs. The receptors come from a woman between 18 and 30 years old in good health and CMV-seronegative.

The V call is TRBV7-9, the J call TRBJ1-4; D ambiguous. This CDR3 is 15 amino acids long. Trimming shortened V by 5 bases and J by 2 bases, and 12 bases separated the two germline ends. CDR1 SEHNR and CDR2 FQNEAQ come from the germline V gene (reference sequence). The CDR3 loop is CASSLSRVTNEKLFF. The DNA for the CDR3 is TGTGCCAGCAGCCTTAGCCGGGTGACTAATGAAAAACTGTTTTTT.

J is TRBJ1-2 and V is TRBV28; D is undetermined. Germline CDR1 is MDHEN and CDR2 is SYDVKM. The ends were cut back, 5 bases at V and 0 bases at J, with 16 bases in the middle. The CDR3 has 16 amino acids. The DNA of the CDR3 is TGTGCCAGCAGTCCCGTTGTTGGAGTATCTAACTATGGCTACACCTTC. It codes for CASSPVVGVSNYGYTF.

This clone appeared once. The CDR3 here is CACRGRGKVYEQYF. Written as DNA, the CDR3 is TGTGCCTGTCGCGGGAGGGGGAAGGTCTACGAGCAGTACTTC. The chain employs TRBV30 and TRBJ2-7, with 9 bases aligning to TRBD2. J was trimmed by 3 bases and V by 6 bases; bases with no gene match: 9. Germline CDR1 and CDR2: GTSNPN and SVGIG (reference sequence). The CDR3 runs to 14 residues.

The genes are TRBV9 and TRBJ2-1, with TRBD1 as a possible D gene (6 bases). The CDR3 has 16 amino acids. Germline lookup yields CDR1 SGDLS and CDR2 YYNGEE. With 2 bases removed from V and 0 bases from J, the gap between germline ends came to 12 bases. CDR3 DNA: TGTGCCAGCAGCGTTTCAGGGGCGAGCTCCTACAATGAGCAGTTCTTC. It translates to CASSVSGASSYNEQFF.

V and J are TRBV7-9 and TRBJ1-1; perhaps TRBD1 as D (5 bases). Deletions cut 1 base from V and 0 bases from J, with 21 bases between. Germline values: CDR1 SEHNR, CDR2 FQNEAQ (reference sequence). CDR3 size: 19 residues. CDR3 nucleotides: TGTGCCAGCAGCTTAGTGAGTTTTAGGACAAGCAAAATGAACACTGAAGCTTTCTTT. Translation gives CASSLVSFRTSKMNTEAFF.

CDR3 amino acids: CASSYSIGSGLYEQYF. CDR3 nucleotides: TGTGCCAGCAGTTACTCGATTGGAAGCGGCTTATACGAGCAGTACTTC. The V and J genes are TRBV6-5 and TRBJ2-7, with D possibly matching TRBD2 (5 bases). The CDR3 runs to 16 residues. Germline lookup yields CDR1 MNHEY and CDR2 SVGAGI. V was pared by 0 bases and J by 4 bases, with 16 bases between.

This chain joins TRBV5-1 and TRBJ2-5; 11 bases are shared with TRBD1. J lost 1 base, V lost 4 bases, and 6 bases had no gene match. The CDR3 length is 16 residues. From germline, CDR1 is SGHRS and CDR2 YFSETQ. The CDR3 region is CASSLGGTGGQETQYF. The CDR3 nucleotides are TGCGCCAGCAGCCTGGGCGGGACAGGGGGCCAAGAGACCCAGTACTTC.

The chain recombines TRBV6-1 with TRBJ2-7, with D hard to call. V lost 2 bases, J lost 7 bases, and 15 bases lay in between. The CDR3 totals 14 residues. Germline V gene sequence: CDR1 MNHNS, CDR2 SASEGT. CDR3 region: CASSETTGSLEQYF. DNA for the CDR3: TGTGCCAGCAGTGAAACAACGGGTTCCCTAGAGCAGTACTTC.

The chain links TRBV4-3 to TRBJ1-2; possible D gene TRBD1, 6 bases. Germline CDR1 is LGHNA and CDR2 is YSLEER. V was shortened by 2 bases and J by 3 bases, with 10 bases between the two germline ends. The CDR3 consists of 14 residues. CDR3 in DNA: TGCGCCAGCAGCCAATTGGACAGCTACTATGGCTACACCTTC. Translated, it gives CASSQLDSYYGYTF.

The chain uses TRBV9 and TRBJ2-7, with TRBD2 identical over 9 bases. V shed 4 bases and J 5 bases; nucleotides not matched to a gene: 16. Germline assignment: CDR1 SGDLS and CDR2 YYNGEE. The CDR3 consists of 17 residues. CDR3 protein: CASSPEVAGGPWDEQYF. As DNA, the CDR3 is TGTGCCAGCAGCCCAGAGGTTGCGGGGGGGCCGTGGGACGAGCAGTACTTC.

This chain connects TRBV7-3 to TRBJ2-5, with D maybe TRBD2 (6 bases). CDR3 length equals 14 residues. Deletions cut 1 base from V and 0 bases from J, with 6 bases between. Germline V gene data show CDR1 as SGHTA and CDR2 as FQGTGA. The CDR3 DNA reads as TGTGCCAGCAGCTTAAGCGGGAACCAAGAGACCCAGTACTTC. This codes for CASSLSGNQETQYF.

This chain links TRBV10-2 with TRBJ1-4; 7 nucleotides match TRBD1. This CDR3 contains 17 residues. In germline, CDR1 is WSHSY, CDR2 SAAADI. The trim removed 9 bases at V and 6 bases at J, leaving 19 bases unmatched. DNA for the CDR3: TGCGCCAGAAGGTGGGGGACAGAGGTGCGGGTAGATGAAAAACTGTTTTTT. Protein: CARRWGTEVRVDEKLFF.

The chain joins TRBV27 to TRBJ2-3; 7 bases align to TRBD1. Germline CDR1 reads MNHEY; CDR2 reads SMNVEV (reference sequence). With 0 bases clipped from V and 7 bases from J, the junction kept 10 bases outside the gene matches. The CDR3 consists of 16 residues. CDR3 bases: TGTGCCAGCAGTTTATCGGCCCACAGGGGACGGAATACGCAGTATTTT. As protein: CASSLSAHRGRNTQYF.

V and J are TRBV19 and TRBJ1-1, with 10 bases matching TRBD1. CDR1 is LNHDA, CDR2 SQIVND, per germline (reference sequence). This CDR3 comprises 13 residues. V lost 5 bases and J lost 5; bases outside the gene matches: 2. CDR3 nucleotides: TGTGCCAGTAGTGGACAGGGGGGGACTGAAGCTTTCTTT. Translated: CASSGQGGTEAFF.

The rearrangement uses TRBV7-2 and TRBJ2-1; the D gene is possibly TRBD2 (5 bases). V gave up 6 bases and J gave up 2 bases, with 11 bases separating them. This CDR3 has 14 amino acids. Germline lookup yields CDR1 SGHTA and CDR2 FQGNSA. For the CDR3, the DNA is TGTGCCAGCAGACTAGGTTCAACCTACAATGAGCAGTTCTTC. It encodes CASRLGSTYNEQFF. Drawing the rest from reference TRBV7-2 and TRBJ2-1, the complete variable domain is GAGVSQSPSNKVTEKGKDVELRCDPISGHTALYWYRQSLGQGLEFLIYFQGNSAPDKSGLPSDRFSAERTGGSVSTLTIQRTQQEDSAVYLCASRLGSTYNEQFFGPGTRLTVL.

The V and J genes are TRBV30 and TRBJ2-1, with a possible D match to TRBD2 (6 bases). The V gene's germline CDR1 is GTSNPN and CDR2 SVGIG (reference sequence). V was pared by 2 bases and J by 5 bases, with 10 bases between. This CDR3 comprises 13 residues. The CDR3 region has the DNA TGTGCCTGGAGTAAGGAGGGCCACAATGAGCAGTTCTTC. This sequence encodes CAWSKEGHNEQFF.

J is TRBJ2-5 and V is TRBV5-1, with D possibly matching TRBD2 (6 bases). V gave up 4 bases and J gave up 3 bases, with 10 bases separating them. The CDR3 is made up of 13 amino acids. Germline CDR1 and CDR2: SGHRS and YFSETQ. CDR3 region: CASSGGSEETQYF. The CDR3 DNA is TGCGCCAGCAGCGGGGGGAGCGAAGAGACCCAGTACTTC.

Regarding this clone: The junction and the germline gene differ at one end; a read error may be behind it. The chain links TRBV7-9 to TRBJ2-7, with D hard to call. The CDR3 runs to 12 residues. Germline assignment: CDR1 SEHNR and CDR2 FQNEAQ (reference sequence). The CDR3 loop is CSSSHPGGEQYF. CDR3 DNA: TGTTCCAGCAGCCATCCAGGTGGCGAGCAGTACTTC.

The chain combines TRBV7-2 with TRBJ2-3; TRBD2 agrees at 11 bases. J was trimmed by 0 bases and V by 5 bases; bases with no gene match: 4. The CDR3 totals 16 residues. Germline V CDR1 and CDR2: SGHTA, FQGNSA. The CDR3 spells CASSVTSGRSTDTQYF. The DNA for the CDR3 is TGTGCCAGCAGCGTCACTAGCGGGAGAAGCACAGATACGCAGTATTTT.

The rearrangement links TRBV11-2 to TRBJ2-3, with 12 bases identical to TRBD2. Germline loops: CDR1 SGHAT, CDR2 FQNNGV. The CDR3 is 20 amino acids. V shed 0 bases and J 3 bases; nucleotides not matched to a gene: 13. The CDR3 DNA follows: TGTGCCAGCAGCTTAGATCTGGCTAGCGGGAGGGCCACTAGTACAGATACGCAGTATTTT. This translates into CASSLDLASGRATSTDTQYF.

The chain carries TRBV5-1 and TRBJ2-1; 8 bases map to TRBD2. With 1 base clipped from V and 0 bases from J, the junction kept 0 bases outside the gene matches. The germline V gene encodes CDR1 SGHRS and CDR2 YFSETQ. The length of the CDR3 is 15 residues. CDR3 coding DNA: TGCGCCAGCAGCTTGCTAGCGGGCTCCTACAATGAGCAGTTCTTC. This codes for CASSLLAGSYNEQFF.

The chain joins TRBV7-8 to TRBJ1-1, with D tentatively TRBD1 (5 bases). V dropped 2 bases and J dropped 5 bases, with 12 bases sitting between them. CDR1 is SGHVS, CDR2 FQNEAQ, per germline. The CDR3 spans 14 residues. The DNA for the CDR3 is TGTGCCAGCAGCTTACTTGTCCAGGGTACTGAAGCTTTCTTT. Translating gives CASSLLVQGTEAFF.